Sequencing of this TCR beta chain was carried out in a study of cytomegalovirus exposure and HLA in healthy donors (dated by TCRdb to between 2016 and 2019). Background for the entire study: An earlier analysis of some 500 of the donors reported 250 to 350 Gb of sequence data and about 100 million unique TCR beta sequences from about 179 million T cells. Because of strong linkage in the cohort, roughly five DR-DQ haplotypes were treated as single units for association and clustering. An early release that covered 640 HLA-typed donors contained about 300 gigabases of sequencing data and some 87 million unique TCR sequences. HLA typing covered class I and class II loci at four-digit resolution. Rather than using new phenotypic data, the later analysis identified candidate immune exposures from TCR beta sequences and from how often those sequences occurred across donors. Every discovery cohort repertoire had been produced on one sequencing platform. Across about 380 genotyped donors of the cohort, an average of roughly 250,000 unique TCR beta nucleotide sequences per donor were sequenced, and roughly 20% of those sequences were non-productive. The study used immunosequencing to profile the T cell repertoires of under 700 subjects and linked those repertoires to cytomegalovirus serostatus. The aim of the study was to test whether cataloging public T cell receptors could identify signatures of past pathogen exposure. The number of typed donors differed by locus: about 620-640 for A, B, C, DRB1 and DQB1; 522 for DQA1; approximately 600 for DPA1; and 400 to 480 for DPB1. The genetic ancestry cluster associated with self-reported Caucasian donors included roughly 84% of the roughly 400 genotyped donors. In a later analysis, previously published TCR beta repertoires from 600 to 850 donors were re-analyzed and high-resolution HLA genotyping was added so that TCR occurrence patterns could be studied. Donor age, sex, ethnicity and CMV serostatus were compiled alongside the repertoire data. The study combined high-throughput TCR immunosequencing, statistical association of individual TCRs with disease status, and machine learning to predict cytomegalovirus infection status. An earlier analysis of 500 to 750 of the donors applied high-throughput TCR beta sequencing to assess whether each TCR beta V gene segment acted as functional or pseudogenic. A later genetic analysis took genome-wide SNP genotypes for 398 of the 666 donors and used that subset as a discovery cohort. Along with the approximately 670-subject first cohort, a separate validation cohort of over 90 different subjects was used. Overall study results and their limits: The classifier was reported to diagnose cytomegalovirus status with high specificity and sensitivity in both the original cohort and the validation cohort. Sequencing depth was assumed to be roughly uniform across donors in the presence/absence analyses, though that assumption may not hold. In a later analysis, the rate of TCR association differed among HLA loci, with DRB1 alleles having the most associated TCRs and HLA-C alleles having the fewest. Immune exposure information for the cohort was limited to CMV serostatus. V-gene and J-gene trimming of TCR beta chains was associated with a missense DCLRE1C variant in a later genetic analysis, and the association was replicated in an independent cohort. A later analysis found that most CMV-associated TCR beta chains appeared HLA-restricted, with HLA associations seemingly driven largely by CMV exposure. Only TCR beta chains were sequenced in this cohort, and the absence of alpha or paired-chain data limited detectable features. In an earlier analysis of approximately 590 of the donors, most TCR beta V segments appeared in productive rearrangements about 90% or about 30% of the time, broadly matching IMGT annotations. Because counts were too low, some 17 rarely observed V segments, including chromosome 9 orphons, were left out of the earlier analysis of a few hundred of the donors. In a later analysis, HLA-associated TCR beta chains were found to be more clonally expanded and to have lower generation probabilities than equally common non-associated chains. Some IMGT-functional V segments, including TRBV6-2 and TRBV6-3, could not be distinguished by the 87-base-pair reads and were therefore excluded. Compared with the approximately 600-donor mean, donors in an Asian-associated ancestry cluster had fewer N-insertions in productive TCRs, according to a later genetic analysis. A further reported finding was that TCR beta sequences accurately predicted the HLA-A and HLA-B alleles for most subjects in the first cohort. According to the authors, the approach could potentially be generalized to other disease states and immunological phenotypes. When HLA alleles, especially DR and DQ, strongly co-occurred, attributing TCR associations to individual alleles was difficult. HLA typing was unavailable for some donors at each locus, so association tests used only the typed subset. Most TCR sequences were seen in very few donors, while some public TCRs were found in many individuals. In vitro tests confirmed that a few of the cytomegalovirus-associated TCR beta chains recognize cytomegalovirus antigens. The study gave a list of around 170 TCR beta chains associated with cytomegalovirus. In a later analysis, about 17,000 TCR beta sequences were associated with specific HLA alleles at a false discovery rate of 0.05. Linkage disequilibrium might explain the correlated functional status among segregating V segments, but an unknown experimental factor could not be ruled out. Several of the top co-occurrence clusters appeared to be linked to parvovirus B19, influenza, CMV and Epstein-Barr virus, according to a later analysis. A cluster of highly shared sequence variants was judged likely to represent a technical artifact of the sequencing pipeline.

V is pared back by 8 bases and J by 8 bases, with 16 bases lying between the germline termini. Reading from cysteine to phenylalanine, the CDR3 counts 13 amino acids. Only the CDR3 region is kept as DNA, spanning 39 bases read in frame from base 1. Looking up the germline V gene (reference sequence) yields CDR1 LNHDA and CDR2 SQIVND. Concerning this clone: It lacks a known antigen. Per-base quality was not reported, and no clone a single base away is much larger than it.

The cohort consisted of some 670 healthy bone marrow donors. At the time of sampling, every cohort member was nominally healthy, though immune exposures that went unrecorded were likely present. The donor tested CMV seronegative and was one of the 352 seronegative cohort members. A peripheral blood sample was collected from each donor, and TCR beta sequencing was performed on peripheral blood mononuclear cells. Genomic DNA was extracted from the blood cell samples with the Qiagen DNeasy Blood Extraction Kit. The receptor library was made with the immunoSEQ multiplex PCR assay. For the multiplex PCR, a mixture combining 60 forward primers for TCR Vbeta segments and 13 reverse primers for TCR Jbeta segments was used. Amplification of the CDR3 region of rearranged TCR beta genes was performed with a multiplex PCR assay on genomic DNA. On the Illumina HiSeq System, the amplified TCR beta libraries were sequenced as 87-base-pair reads. On the authors' methods: A later analysis counted around 72 million unique TCR beta chains across the 700 or so repertoires, and 9 million to 14 million of these chains were shared by at least two donors. To remove PCR and sequencing errors, raw reads were error-corrected and collapsed into unique sequences using a nearest-neighbor algorithm that merged closely related sequences. To assign V, D and J gene segments, CDR3 sequences were aligned to IMGT reference sequences. For a sequence to be retained, a match of at least six nucleotides was required to both a V gene segment and a J gene segment. Rearrangements were classified as productive when the CDR3 lacked stop codons and remained in frame with V and J, and all other rearrangements were classified as non-productive. Following IMGT convention, CDR3 was defined as the stretch from the second conserved V-encoded cysteine to the conserved J-encoded phenylalanine. The earlier analysis of about 500 of the donors excluded sequences that lacked an unambiguous match to a single V gene segment. In an earlier analysis of approximately 560 of the donors, a V segment was called functional when productive rearrangements were above 56.7%, and segregating when the standard deviation between donors exceeded 5%. A statistical classification framework was developed to diagnose cytomegalovirus status using the catalog of TCR beta chain sequences. A later analysis assigned V and J genes by comparing TCR nucleotide sequences with IMGT/GENE-DB human TR gene sequences. In a later analysis, CDR3 sequences and most-parsimonious VDJ recombination scenarios were assigned using the TCRdist pipeline. A later analysis defined each TCR beta chain by its CDR3 amino acid sequence plus V-gene family, and excluded reads lacking a unique V-gene family. In a later analysis, 450 to 600 highly shared, low-generation-probability nucleotide sequences were removed to address suspected cross-contamination and a sequencing artifact. A later analysis calculated a clonal expansion index for each public chain from normalized within-repertoire ranks of inferred template counts. A later analysis computed generation probabilities with a VDJ recombination model fitted to out-of-frame rearrangements, and checked the results against IGoR. In a later analysis, TCR-TCR, TCR-HLA and TCR-CMV co-occurrence was scored with hypergeometric tests, and a repertoire-size bias correction was applied to TCR pairs. In a later analysis, false discovery rates were estimated by permuting HLA or CMV assignments 20 times. A later analysis grouped co-occurring TCRs with DBSCAN, adding TCRdist sequence similarity when clustering within HLA-allele-positive subsets. Co-occurrence clustering excluded repertoires with fewer than 30,000 or more than 120,000 public chains, plus five with anomalous nucleotide sharing. TCRdb took this table from immuneACCESS and kept in-frame rearrangements with V and J called. Such tables lack part of the clones; where checked against another copy, unresolved V genes explain under half of the gap, and the rest is unexplained. That table furnishes V, J and clone size, whereas the DNA furnished D and trimming. This sample gives about 150,000 clones in total; more than 60% of them show up just once. Around 6% of the sample comes from the top ten.

The sequence was obtained from a woman between 55 and 75 years old in good health and CMV-seronegative. The chain is encoded by TRBV19 joined to TRBJ2-1; 5 matching bases give a weak D call of TRBD1. Sequencing was performed on PBMCs. This receptor carries the CDR3 CASSGQVGHEQFF. In nucleotide form, the sequence is TGTGCCAGTTCCGGACAAGTAGGCCATGAGCAGTTCTTC.